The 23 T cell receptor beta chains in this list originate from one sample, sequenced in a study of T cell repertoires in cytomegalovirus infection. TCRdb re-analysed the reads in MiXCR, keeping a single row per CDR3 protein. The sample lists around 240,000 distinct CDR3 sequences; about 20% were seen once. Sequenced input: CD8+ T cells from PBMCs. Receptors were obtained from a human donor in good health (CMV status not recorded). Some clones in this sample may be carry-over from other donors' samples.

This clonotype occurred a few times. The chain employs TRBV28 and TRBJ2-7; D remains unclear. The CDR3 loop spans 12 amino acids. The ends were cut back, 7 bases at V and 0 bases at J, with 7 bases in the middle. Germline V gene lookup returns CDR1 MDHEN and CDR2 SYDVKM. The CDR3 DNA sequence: TGTGCCAGCATTCGTAGCTCCTACGAGCAGTACTTC. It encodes CASIRSSYEQYF.

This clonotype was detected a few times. In DNA form, the CDR3 reads TGTGCCAGCAGCTTAAACGGTCCCTCGGGGAATGAGCAGTTCTTC. It specifies CASSLNGPSGNEQFF. The chain joins TRBV7-3 to TRBJ2-1, with D possibly being TRBD2 (5 bases). The germline CDR1 and CDR2 sequences are SGHTA and FQGTGA. Trimming stripped 1 base from V and 7 bases from J, with 14 bases between. The CDR3 is 15 amino acids.

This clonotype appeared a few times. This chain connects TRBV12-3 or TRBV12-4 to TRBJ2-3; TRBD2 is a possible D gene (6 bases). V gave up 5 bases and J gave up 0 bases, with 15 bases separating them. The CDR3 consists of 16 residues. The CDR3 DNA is TGTGCCAGCAGTCGTAGTAGCGGTACTAGCACAGATACGCAGTATTTT. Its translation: CASSRSSGTSTDTQYF.

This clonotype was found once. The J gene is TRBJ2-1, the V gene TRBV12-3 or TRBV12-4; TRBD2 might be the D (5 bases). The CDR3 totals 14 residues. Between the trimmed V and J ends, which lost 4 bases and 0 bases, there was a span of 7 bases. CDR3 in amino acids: CASSSLASYNEQFF. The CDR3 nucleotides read TGTGCCAGCAGTTCCCTAGCCTCCTACAATGAGCAGTTCTTC.

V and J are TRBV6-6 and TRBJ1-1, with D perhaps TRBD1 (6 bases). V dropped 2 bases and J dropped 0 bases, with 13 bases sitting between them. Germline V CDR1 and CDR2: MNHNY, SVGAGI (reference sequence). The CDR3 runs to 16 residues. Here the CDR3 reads CASSYLADRLNTEAFF. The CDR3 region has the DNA TGTGCCAGCAGTTACCTCGCCGACAGGTTGAACACTGAAGCTTTCTTT.

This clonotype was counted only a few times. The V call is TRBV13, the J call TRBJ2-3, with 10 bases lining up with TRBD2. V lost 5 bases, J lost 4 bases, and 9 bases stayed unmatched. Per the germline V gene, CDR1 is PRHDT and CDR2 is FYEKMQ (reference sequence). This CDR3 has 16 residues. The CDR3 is CASSLGVAGGPDTQYF. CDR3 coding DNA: TGTGCCAGCAGCCTCGGAGTAGCGGGGGGCCCAGATACGCAGTATTTT.

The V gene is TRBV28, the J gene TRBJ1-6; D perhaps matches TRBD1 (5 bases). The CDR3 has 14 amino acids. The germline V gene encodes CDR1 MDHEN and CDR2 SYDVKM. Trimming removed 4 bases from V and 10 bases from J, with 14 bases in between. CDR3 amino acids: CASSWRGNRSPLHF. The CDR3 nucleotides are TGTGCCAGCAGTTGGAGGGGAAATAGGTCACCCCTCCACTTT.

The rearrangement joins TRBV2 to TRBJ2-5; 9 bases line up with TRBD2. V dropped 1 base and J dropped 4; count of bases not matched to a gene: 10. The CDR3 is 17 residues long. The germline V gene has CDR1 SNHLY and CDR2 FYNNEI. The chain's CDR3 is CASSEDFDSGGGETQYF. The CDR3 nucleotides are TGTGCCAGCAGTGAAGATTTTGATAGCGGGGGCGGAGAGACCCAGTACTTC.

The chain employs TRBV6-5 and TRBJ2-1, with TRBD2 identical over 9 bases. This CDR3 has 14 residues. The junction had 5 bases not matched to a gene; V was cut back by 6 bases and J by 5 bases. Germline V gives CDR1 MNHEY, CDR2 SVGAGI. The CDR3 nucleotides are TGTGCCAGCAGCCAGACTAGCGGCCACAATGAGCAGTTCTTC. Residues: CASSQTSGHNEQFF.

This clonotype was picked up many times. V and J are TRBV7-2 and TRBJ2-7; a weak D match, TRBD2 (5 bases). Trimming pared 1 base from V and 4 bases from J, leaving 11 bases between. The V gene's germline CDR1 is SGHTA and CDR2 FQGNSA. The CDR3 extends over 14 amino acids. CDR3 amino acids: CASSLVSGIYEQYF. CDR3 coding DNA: TGTGCCAGCAGCTTAGTATCCGGGATTTACGAGCAGTACTTC.

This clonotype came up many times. CDR3 protein: CASSRRGQGYYGYTF. For the CDR3, the DNA is TGTGCCAGCAGCCGGCGGGGACAGGGGTACTATGGCTACACCTTC. The gene calls are TRBV7-6 and TRBJ1-2; 10 nucleotides line up with TRBD1. The junction had 6 bases not matched to a gene; V was cut back by 5 bases and J by 3 bases. This CDR3 comprises 15 residues. CDR1 is SGHVS, CDR2 FNYEAQ, per germline.

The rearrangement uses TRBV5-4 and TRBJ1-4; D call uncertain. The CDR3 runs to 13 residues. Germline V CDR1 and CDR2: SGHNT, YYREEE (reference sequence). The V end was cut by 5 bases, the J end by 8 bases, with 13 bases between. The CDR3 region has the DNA TGTGCCAGCAGATCTCAGGACGGGGAAAAACTGTTTTTT. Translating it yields CASRSQDGEKLFF.

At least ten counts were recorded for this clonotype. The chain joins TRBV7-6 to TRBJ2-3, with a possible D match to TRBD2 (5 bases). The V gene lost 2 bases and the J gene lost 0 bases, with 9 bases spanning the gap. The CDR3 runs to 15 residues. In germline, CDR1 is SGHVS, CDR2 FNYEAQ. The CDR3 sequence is CASSLLTGSTDTQYF. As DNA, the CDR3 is TGTGCCAGCAGCTTATTGACGGGAAGCACAGATACGCAGTATTTT.

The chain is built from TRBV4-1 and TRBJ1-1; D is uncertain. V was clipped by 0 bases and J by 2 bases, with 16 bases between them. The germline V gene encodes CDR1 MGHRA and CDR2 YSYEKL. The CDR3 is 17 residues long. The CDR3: CASSQDFGWGSNTEAFF. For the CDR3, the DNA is TGCGCCAGCAGCCAAGATTTCGGGTGGGGATCTAACACTGAAGCTTTCTTT.

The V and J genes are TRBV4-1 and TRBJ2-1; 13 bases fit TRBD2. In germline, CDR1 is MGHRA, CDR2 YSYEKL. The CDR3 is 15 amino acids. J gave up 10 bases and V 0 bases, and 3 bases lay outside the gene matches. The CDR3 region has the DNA TGCGCCAGCAGCCAAGAGGGACTAGCGGGGTGGGAGCAGTTCTTC. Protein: CASSQEGLAGWEQFF.

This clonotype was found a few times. CDR3 sequence: CASSWSVDILMNTEAFF. The CDR3, as DNA: TGTGCCAGCAGCTGGTCCGTGGACATACTCATGAACACTGAAGCTTTCTTT. This sequence joins TRBV5-4 and TRBJ1-1; D perhaps matches TRBD1 (5 bases). This CDR3 comprises 17 residues. With 3 bases removed from V and 0 bases from J, the gap between germline ends came to 18 bases. CDR1 and CDR2 from the germline V gene are SGHNT and YYREEE (reference sequence).

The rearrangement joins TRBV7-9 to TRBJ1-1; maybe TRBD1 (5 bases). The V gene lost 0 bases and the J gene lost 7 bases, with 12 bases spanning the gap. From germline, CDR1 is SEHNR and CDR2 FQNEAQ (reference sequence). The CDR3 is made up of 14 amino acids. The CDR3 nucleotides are TGTGCCAGCAGCTTAGCGCTCAGGGCGGGTGAAGCTTTCTTT. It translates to CASSLALRAGEAFF.

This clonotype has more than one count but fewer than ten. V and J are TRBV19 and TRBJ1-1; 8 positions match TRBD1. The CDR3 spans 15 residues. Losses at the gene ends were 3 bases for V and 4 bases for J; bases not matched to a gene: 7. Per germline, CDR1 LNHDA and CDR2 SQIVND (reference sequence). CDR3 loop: CASSIGQGASTEAFF. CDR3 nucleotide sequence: TGTGCCAGTAGTATTGGGCAGGGGGCATCCACTGAAGCTTTCTTT.

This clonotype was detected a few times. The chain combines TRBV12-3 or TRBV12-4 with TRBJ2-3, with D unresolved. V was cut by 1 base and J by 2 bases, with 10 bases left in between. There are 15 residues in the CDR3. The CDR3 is CASSLGQQYTDTQYF. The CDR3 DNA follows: TGTGCCAGCAGTTTAGGGCAGCAATACACAGATACGCAGTATTTT.

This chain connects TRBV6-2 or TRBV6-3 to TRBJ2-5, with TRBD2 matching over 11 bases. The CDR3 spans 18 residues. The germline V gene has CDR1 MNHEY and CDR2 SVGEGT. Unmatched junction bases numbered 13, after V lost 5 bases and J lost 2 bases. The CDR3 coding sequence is TGTGCCAGCAGTACGCGACTAGCGGGGACTTATAAACAAGAGACCCAGTACTTC. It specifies CASSTRLAGTYKQETQYF.

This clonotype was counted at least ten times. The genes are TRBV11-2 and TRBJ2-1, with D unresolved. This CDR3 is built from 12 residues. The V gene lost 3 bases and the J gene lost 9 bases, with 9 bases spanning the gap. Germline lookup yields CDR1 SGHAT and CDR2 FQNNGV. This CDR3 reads CASSFDLGEQFF. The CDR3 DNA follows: TGTGCCAGCAGCTTCGACCTCGGTGAGCAGTTCTTC.

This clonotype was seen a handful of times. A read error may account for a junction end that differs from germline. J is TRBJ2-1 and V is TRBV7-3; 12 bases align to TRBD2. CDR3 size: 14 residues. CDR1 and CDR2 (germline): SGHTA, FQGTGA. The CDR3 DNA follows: TGTGCTAGCAGCGAGACTAGCGGGGGCCTCGAGCAGTTCTTC. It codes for CASSETSGGLEQFF.

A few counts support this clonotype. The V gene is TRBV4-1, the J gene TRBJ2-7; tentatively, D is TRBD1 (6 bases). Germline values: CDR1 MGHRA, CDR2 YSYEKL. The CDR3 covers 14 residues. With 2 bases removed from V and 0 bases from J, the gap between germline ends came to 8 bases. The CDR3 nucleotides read TGCGCCAGCAGCCAAAGCAGGGGCTCCTACGAGCAGTACTTC. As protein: CASSQSRGSYEQYF.